This entry lists 2 T cell receptor beta chains sequenced from one sample in a study of T cells expressing NK-cell markers. TCRdb re-called the 5' RACE reads and shows each CDR3 protein once, DNA omitted. The sample table sets out about 260,000 distinct CDR3 sequences. The sample comprised blood T cells: a sorted CD56 or NKG2C T cell subset, CD4+ or CD8+ T cells, or bulk PBMC T cells (not recorded which). These TCRs come from a man aged 18 to 30 in good health.

The chain couples TRBV20-1 to TRBJ1-3; TCRdb picks TRBD1, but there is no DNA to check that call. Per the germline V gene, CDR1 is DFQATT and CDR2 is SNEGSKA (reference sequence). The CDR3 length is 12 residues. CDR3 loop: CSAPAPGNTIYF.

This chain uses TRBV2 with TRBJ2-1. Per the germline V gene, CDR1 is SNHLY and CDR2 is FYNNEI. The CDR3 spans 12 residues. CDR3 loop: CASTGSTNEQFF.